A single TCR beta chain is shown here with its context. This sample's treatment: around 19 received Ad26.COV2.S at low or high dose, single or two shots; 5 received placebo; per-sample allocation not given. Each sample was drawn 63 days after the first injection (of vaccine or placebo). Sequenced by immunoSEQ multiplex PCR; TCRdb stores in-frame clones only, minus some. The data show around 300,000 clones, around 89% seen once. Germline CDR1 reads SEHNR; CDR2 reads FQNEAQ (reference sequence). This CDR3 spans 16 amino acids. V shed 4 bases and J shed 3 bases, with 16 bases lying between them. This specimen comes from a study of Ad26.COV2.S vaccination and SARS-CoV-2 variants. In the study overall: Enrolled in COV1001, the donor was in the Ad26.COV2.S trial arm, which received the vaccine.

The sequence derives from a person between 18 and 59 years old who received the Ad26.COV2.S COVID-19 vaccine or a placebo. V is TRBV7-9 and J is TRBJ1-3; tentatively, D is TRBD1 (5 bases). Source: peripheral blood, taken in a trial of Ad26.COV2.S vaccine versus placebo. CDR3 nucleotides: TGTGCCAGCAGCTCCTCCCAGGGAGGGTATGGAAACACCATATATTTT. It translates to CASSSSQGGYGNTIYF.